This TCR beta chain emerged from a study of early T cells in non-severe SARS-CoV-2 infection. Across the study: Bulk RNA isolated from unsorted whole blood underwent sequencing; chains were not paired. Study results and caveats: Sequences matched to VDJdb favored anti-spike CD8 responses, while private and CD4 specificities were missed.

This clonotype was seen many times. Its antigen is not identified. Each single cDNA molecule received a unique molecular identifier. TCRdb recomputed calls from the 5' RACE reads with MiXCR, one row per CDR3 protein. The sample includes over 100,000 distinct CDR3 sequences, under 15% of them seen just once. Sequences were obtained from whole blood. The receptor comes from an adult who was a healthcare worker with PCR-confirmed SARS-CoV-2 infection or an uninfected control (not recorded which).

The CDR3 reads CASSFRLTGELFF. The CDR3 nucleotides are TGTGCCAGCAGTTTTAGGTTGACCGGGGAGCTGTTTTTT. The chain carries TRBV28 and TRBJ2-2; D is undetermined. Per the germline V gene, CDR1 is MDHEN and CDR2 is SYDVKM. V was pared by 3 bases and J by 5 bases, with 7 bases between. CDR3 length equals 13 residues. Together with reference TRBV28 and TRBJ2-2, the CDR3 gives the full variable domain: DVKVTQSSRYLVKRTGEKVFLECVQDMDHENMFWYRQDPGLGLRLIYFSYDVKMKEKGDIPEGYSVSREKKERFSLILESASTNQTSMYLCASSFRLTGELFFGEGSRLTVL.